The 14 T cell receptor beta chains presented below share a single source sample, sequenced in a study of T cell responses to AZD1222 COVID-19 vaccine (dated by TCRdb to about 2021). Library preparation was by the immunoSEQ multiplex PCR assay. TCRdb limited this immuneACCESS table to in-frame rearrangements with V and J called. A share of clones is missing; checked studies link under half to unresolved V genes, and the rest is unexplained. This sample is represented by about 99,000 clones; roughly nine tenths of them were singletons. Around 8.6% of the sample is in the top ten clones. According to the study, the label for this sample's time point signals: about 28 days (+/-7) after the second vaccine dose. The sequences come from peripheral blood, collected 28 days after the second AZD1222 dose. Receptors were obtained from an adult who received the AZD1222 COVID-19 vaccine.

V is TRBV27 and J is TRBJ1-1; TRBD1 is a possible D gene (6 bases). Germline V CDR1 and CDR2: MNHEY, SMNVEV (reference sequence). The germline V and J ends were trimmed by 1 base and 7 bases, with 16 bases remaining between them. The CDR3 loop spans 15 amino acids. The CDR3 DNA reads TGTGCCAGCAGTTTATTTTTGGGCAGGGGATATGAAGCTTTCTTT. Protein: CASSLFLGRGYEAFF.

This clone has just one count. V usage is TRBV19 and J usage is TRBJ2-5; TRBD2 aligns across 12 bases. Germline V lookup: CDR1 LNHDA, CDR2 SQIVND (reference sequence). CDR3 length: 15 residues. V shed 5 bases and J 2 bases; nucleotides not matched to a gene: 3. The CDR3 DNA is TGTGCCAGTAGTCCCGGACTAGCGGGACAAGAGACCCAGTACTTC. This sequence encodes CASSPGLAGQETQYF.

The rearrangement links TRBV4-2 to TRBJ2-2, with D uncertain. The CDR3 has 16 amino acids. Germline CDR1 LGHNA, CDR2 YNFKEQ. Trimming left V 1 base short and J 0 bases short, with 9 bases between. The CDR3 reads CASSQGNRANTGELFF. The CDR3 DNA follows: TGTGCCAGCAGCCAAGGGAATAGGGCGAACACCGGGGAGCTGTTTTTT.

This chain connects TRBV5-1 to TRBJ1-2; D gene ambiguous. Deletions cut 1 base from V and 6 bases from J, with 7 bases between. The germline V gene has CDR1 SGHRS and CDR2 YFSETQ. The CDR3 loop spans 12 amino acids. Written as DNA, the CDR3 is TGCGCCAGCAGCTTGTACGAAGATGGCTACACCTTC. As protein: CASSLYEDGYTF.

The V gene is TRBV5-1, the J gene TRBJ2-7, with 9 bases identical to TRBD1. After removal of 4 bases from V and 0 bases from J, the junction contained 5 bases not matched to a gene. This CDR3 is 15 amino acids long. Germline V gene lookup returns CDR1 SGHRS and CDR2 YFSETQ. The CDR3, as DNA: TGCGCCAGCAGCCGAGGGACAGGGAGCTCCTACGAGCAGTACTTC. Encoded protein: CASSRGTGSSYEQYF. The full variable domain, its missing parts supplied by reference TRBV5-1 and TRBJ2-7, is KAGVTQTPRYLIKTRGQQVTLSCSPISGHRSVSWYQQTPGQGLQFLFEYFSETQRNKGNFPGRFSGRQFSNSRSEMNVSTLELGDSALYLCASSRGTGSSYEQYFGPGTRLTVT.

V and J are TRBV28 and TRBJ1-1; 8 nucleotides agree with TRBD1. CDR1 and CDR2 (germline): MDHEN, SYDVKM. V shed 6 bases and J 5 bases; nucleotides not matched to a gene: 8. The CDR3 contains 14 residues. The CDR3 is CASSPTGESTEAFF. In nucleotides, the CDR3 is TGTGCCAGCAGCCCGACAGGGGAATCAACTGAAGCTTTCTTT.

The rearrangement links TRBV28 to TRBJ2-1; no firm D call. Germline V CDR1 and CDR2: MDHEN, SYDVKM. V lost 2 bases and J 9 bases, leaving 8 bases between the germline ends. CDR3 length equals 12 residues. The CDR3 loop is CASSLGLGEQFF. DNA for the CDR3: TGTGCCAGCAGTTTAGGTCTGGGTGAGCAGTTCTTC.

The V call is TRBV27, the J call TRBJ1-6; D unclear. This CDR3 is built from 13 residues. The germline V gene has CDR1 MNHEY and CDR2 SMNVEV (reference sequence). Trimming left V 1 base short and J 10 bases short, with 8 bases between. Written as DNA, the CDR3 is TGTGCCAGCAGTTTATATTACCGGTCACCCCTCCACTTT. It specifies CASSLYYRSPLHF.

The chain carries TRBV18 and TRBJ2-5; 8 nucleotides match TRBD2. After removal of 1 base from V and 2 bases from J, the junction contained 3 bases not matched to a gene. Germline CDR1 is KGHSH and CDR2 is LQKENI. The CDR3 runs 15 residues. The CDR3 bases are TGTGCCAGCTCACCACGCACTAGCGGTCAAGAGACCCAGTACTTC. It is translated as CASSPRTSGQETQYF.

This clone was seen a few times. This chain links TRBV7-8 with TRBJ1-1; unclear D gene. This CDR3 is 13 amino acids long. The germline V gene encodes CDR1 SGHVS and CDR2 FQNEAQ. With 1 base removed from V and 1 base from J, the gap between germline ends came to 4 bases. The CDR3 DNA follows: TGTGCCAGCAGCTTAGGGGCGAACACTGAAGCTTTCTTT. Its protein product is CASSLGANTEAFF. Full variable domain (remainder filled in from reference TRBV7-8 and TRBJ1-1): GAGVSQSPRYKVAKRGQDVALRCDPISGHVSLFWYQQALGQGPEFLTYFQNEAQLDKSGLPSDRFFAERPEGSVSTLKIQRTQQEDSAVYLCASSLGANTEAFFGQGTRLTVV.

The V gene is TRBV28, the J gene TRBJ2-1, with 8 positions matching TRBD2. CDR3 length equals 16 residues. CDR1 MDHEN and CDR2 SYDVKM come from the germline V gene. V was pared by 3 bases and J by 5 bases, with 9 bases of the junction left unmatched. CDR3 DNA: TGTGCCAGCAGTTTTTTGGGCGGGAGGCGCCACAATGAGCAGTTCTTC. Its translation is CASSFLGGRRHNEQFF.

This clone showed up just a few times. The chain carries TRBV19 and TRBJ1-2; 7 bases are shared with TRBD1. The length of the CDR3 is 17 residues. Germline assignment: CDR1 LNHDA and CDR2 SQIVND (reference sequence). The V gene end was trimmed by 3 bases and the J gene end by 6 bases; junction bases not matched to a gene: 16. The DNA for the CDR3 is TGTGCCAGTAGTATCCAATTACCCGCAGGGGGGATAGATGGCTACACCTTC. It is translated as CASSIQLPAGGIDGYTF.

This chain connects TRBV10-3 to TRBJ2-7; D is perhaps TRBD1 (5 bases). The length of the CDR3 is 11 residues. The V end lost 10 bases, the J end lost 2 bases, and 9 bases lay between the germline ends. The germline CDR1 and CDR2 sequences are ENHRY and SYGVKD. The DNA of the CDR3 is TGTGCCACCTTGGACACCTACGAGCAGTACTTC. Translating it yields CATLDTYEQYF.

The chain uses TRBV6-6 and TRBJ2-7, with D perhaps matching TRBD1 (6 bases). The CDR3 spans 13 residues. CDR1 is MNHNY, CDR2 SVGAGI, per germline (reference sequence). V was shortened by 2 bases and J by 3 bases, with 8 bases between the two germline ends. The CDR3 nucleotides read TGTGCCAGCAGTTACGGGGGCTACTACGAGCAGTACTTC. As protein: CASSYGGYYEQYF.